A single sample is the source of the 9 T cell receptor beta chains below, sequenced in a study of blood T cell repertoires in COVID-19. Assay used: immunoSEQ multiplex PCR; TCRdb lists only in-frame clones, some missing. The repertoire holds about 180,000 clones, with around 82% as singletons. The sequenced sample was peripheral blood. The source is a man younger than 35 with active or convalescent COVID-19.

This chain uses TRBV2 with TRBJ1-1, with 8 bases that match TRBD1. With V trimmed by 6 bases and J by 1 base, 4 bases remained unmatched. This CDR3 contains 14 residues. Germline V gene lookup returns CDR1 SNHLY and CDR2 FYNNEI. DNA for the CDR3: TGTGCCAGCAGGGACAGGGTTGGGAACACTGAAGCTTTCTTT. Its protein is CASRDRVGNTEAFF.

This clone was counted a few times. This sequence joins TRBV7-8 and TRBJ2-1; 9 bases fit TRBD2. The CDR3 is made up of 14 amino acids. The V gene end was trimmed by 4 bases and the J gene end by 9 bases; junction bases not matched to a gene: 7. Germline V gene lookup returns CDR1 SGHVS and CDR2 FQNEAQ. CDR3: CASSSGLASGEQFF. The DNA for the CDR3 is TGTGCCAGCAGCTCCGGACTAGCGAGTGGTGAGCAGTTCTTC.

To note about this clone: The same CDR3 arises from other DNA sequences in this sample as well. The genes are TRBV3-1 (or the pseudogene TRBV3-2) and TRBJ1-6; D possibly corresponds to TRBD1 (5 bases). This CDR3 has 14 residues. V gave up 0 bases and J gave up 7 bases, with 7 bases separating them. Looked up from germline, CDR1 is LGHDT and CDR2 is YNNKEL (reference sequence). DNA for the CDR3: TGTGCCAGCAGCCAAGACGCAGGGAATTCACCCCTCCACTTT. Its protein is CASSQDAGNSPLHF.

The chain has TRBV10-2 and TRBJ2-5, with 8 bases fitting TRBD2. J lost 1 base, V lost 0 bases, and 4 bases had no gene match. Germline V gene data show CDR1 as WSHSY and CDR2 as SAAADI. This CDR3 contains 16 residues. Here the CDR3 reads CASSESKRGPQETQYF. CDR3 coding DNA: TGCGCCAGCAGTGAGTCGAAGCGGGGGCCCCAAGAGACCCAGTACTTC.

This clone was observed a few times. The CDR3, as DNA: TGTGCCAGCAGCTTGGGACAGGGTTCGGGGACCCAGTACTTC. Protein sequence: CASSLGQGSGTQYF. The V gene is TRBV7-8, the J gene TRBJ2-5; TRBD1 matches at 9 bases. Trimming took 3 bases from V and 7 from J; bases not matched to a gene: 6. CDR3 length: 14 residues. In germline, CDR1 is SGHVS, CDR2 FQNEAQ.

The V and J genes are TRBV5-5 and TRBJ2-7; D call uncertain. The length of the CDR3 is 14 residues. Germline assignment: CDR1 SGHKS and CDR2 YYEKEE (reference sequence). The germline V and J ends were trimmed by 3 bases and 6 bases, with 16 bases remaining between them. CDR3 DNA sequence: TGTGCCAGCAGCTGGGTAGCAGTAAAAGGCGAGCAGTACTTC. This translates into CASSWVAVKGEQYF.

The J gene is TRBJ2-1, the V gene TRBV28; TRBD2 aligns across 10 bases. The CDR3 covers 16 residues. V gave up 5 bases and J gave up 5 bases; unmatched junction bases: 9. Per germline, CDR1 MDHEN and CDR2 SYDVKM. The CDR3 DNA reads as TGTGCCAGCAGTCGGGGGGGACTAGCGATAAACAATGAGCAGTTCTTC. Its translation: CASSRGGLAINNEQFF.

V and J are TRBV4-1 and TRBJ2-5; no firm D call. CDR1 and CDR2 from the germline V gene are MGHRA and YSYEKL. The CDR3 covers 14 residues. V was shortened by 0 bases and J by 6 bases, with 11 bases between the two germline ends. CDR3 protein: CASSQDSASKTQYF. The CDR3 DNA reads TGCGCCAGCAGCCAAGATAGTGCTTCGAAGACCCAGTACTTC.

In nucleotides, the CDR3 is TGCGCCAGCAGCTTGGCCTCCCAGGAGGTTGGCTACGAGCAGTACTTC. Residues: CASSLASQEVGYEQYF. The chain carries TRBV5-1 and TRBJ2-7; the D gene is possibly TRBD2 (5 bases). Germline V gene lookup returns CDR1 SGHRS and CDR2 YFSETQ. V dropped 0 bases and J dropped 3 bases, with 16 bases sitting between them. The CDR3 is made up of 16 amino acids.